A selection of T cell receptor beta chains follows, all from one sample in a study of post-analysis software for immune sequencing data. Using its own MiXCR run on the PCR reads, TCRdb lists one record per CDR3 protein. Among about half a million distinct CDR3 sequences listed, around 36% were seen once. Specimen: blood. All receptors derive from a girl younger than 18 with multiple sclerosis. The CDR3 runs from the conserved cysteine through the conserved F or W. Each record gives: V gene, clone size, CDR3 length, J gene, D gene, CDR3 protein, CDR3 DNA. The D gene is left open where the match is weak. Not every row has a clone size; where given, it reads once, few, many or a size class.

TRBV5-1,.,15,TRBJ1-1,.,CASSLGSSLNTEAFF,TGCGCCAGCAGTCTGGGGTCGTCGCTGAACACTGAAGCTTTCTTT
TRBV10-3,few,14,TRBJ1-1,.,CAISLSLGGTEAFF,TGTGCCATCAGCCTAAGCTTGGGGGGCACTGAAGCTTTCTTT
TRBV15,few,13,TRBJ1-1,.,CATSRVRGAEAFF,TGTGCCACCAGCAGAGTAAGAGGGGCTGAAGCTTTCTTT
TRBV7-2,many,16,TRBJ2-6,.,CASSLRVGSGANVLTF,TGTGCCAGCAGCTTACGGGTCGGGTCTGGGGCCAACGTCCTGACTTTC
TRBV5-1,few,14,TRBJ2-3,.,CASSTTTVQDTQYF,TGCGCCAGCAGCACGACGACAGTTCAGGATACGCAGTATTTT
TRBV29-1,.,13,TRBJ2-3,.,CSGSYTSTDTQYF,TGCAGCGGCAGTTACACTAGCACAGATACGCAGTATTTT
TRBV20-1,once,14,TRBJ2-7,TRBD2,CSAQSGGILYEQYF,TGCAGTGCTCAGAGCGGGGGGATCCTCTACGAGCAGTACTTC
TRBV6-5,many,16,TRBJ2-1,.,CASSYSQGPGWNEQFF,TGTGCCAGCAGTTACTCTCAGGGACCAGGCTGGAATGAGCAGTTCTTC
TRBV3-1,few,15,TRBJ2-1,.,CASSQDHGGINEQFF,TGTGCCAGCAGCCAAGATCATGGGGGCATCAATGAGCAGTTCTTC
TRBV3-1,few,17,TRBJ2-1,TRBD1,CASSRRGGTGEGGEQFF,TGTGCCAGCAGCCGTCGAGGCGGGACAGGGGAAGGGGGGGAGCAGTTCTTC
TRBV5-1,few,14,TRBJ2-7,.,CASSLNAVSYEQYF,TGCGCCAGCAGCTTGAATGCGGTCTCCTACGAGCAGTACTTC
TRBV7-8,few,13,TRBJ2-3,TRBD2,CASSESGGYTQYF,TGTGCCAGCAGCGAGTCGGGGGGATATACGCAGTATTTT
TRBV7-8,.,16,TRBJ1-1,.,CASSLLVGGLNTEAFF,TGTGCCAGCAGCCTTCTGGTCGGGGGATTGAACACTGAAGCTTTCTTT
TRBV13,.,14,TRBJ2-7,.,CASSLRLVGNEQYF,TGTGCCAGCAGCTTACGGCTAGTGGGCAACGAGCAGTACTTC
TRBV3-1,few,17,TRBJ1-2,.,CASSQWSGRWLNYGYTF,TGTGCCAGCAGCCAATGGTCAGGGCGTTGGCTGAACTATGGCTACACCTTC
TRBV5-6,many,15,TRBJ1-5,.,CASSLLRHRNQPQHF,TGTGCCAGCAGCTTACTTCGACATCGCAATCAGCCCCAGCATTTT
TRBV20-1,.,16,TRBJ2-1,TRBD2,CSARHTSVSSYNEQFF,TGCAGTGCTAGGCACACTAGCGTCAGCTCCTACAATGAGCAGTTCTTC
TRBV2,.,14,TRBJ2-1,.,CASSPSPAYNEQFF,TGTGCCAGCAGTCCTTCCCCTGCCTACAATGAGCAGTTCTTC
TRBV15,.,17,TRBJ2-3,TRBD2,CATSRDSSLAGGNTQYF,TGTGCCACCAGCAGAGATTCATCCTTAGCGGGGGGCAATACGCAGTATTTT
TRBV7-3,.,14,TRBJ2-3,TRBD1,CASSSPTGADTQYF,TGTGCCAGCAGCTCCCCGACAGGGGCAGATACGCAGTATTTT
TRBV20-1,.,14,TRBJ2-1,.,CSARDRRLLMEQFF,TGCAGTGCTAGAGATCGGAGACTTCTGATGGAGCAGTTCTTC
TRBV20-1,.,15,TRBJ2-5,.,CSANLPRALDETQYF,TGCAGTGCCAACCTCCCCCGGGCCCTAGATGAGACCCAGTACTTC